Listed below are T cell receptor beta chains from one sample, sequenced in a study of T-cell memory formation after mild COVID-19. TCRdb ran MiXCR on the 5' RACE reads and lists one entry per CDR3 protein. The top ten hold approximately 12% of the sample, which has approximately 350,000 distinct CDR3 sequences, 25% to 30% seen once. The sample consisted of PBMCs or a T cell subset sorted from them (not recorded which). Receptors were obtained from an adult woman who had mild COVID-19 (a few samples of this study predate the infection). Cell type and time point are not known. The CDR3 runs from the conserved cysteine through the conserved F or W. A D gene is named only where the DNA matches it firmly. The size of a clone is reported for some rows only, either as once, few or many, or as a class for expanded clones.

cdr3_length,j_call,v_call,clone_size,d_call,cdr3_aa,cdr3_nt
15,TRBJ2-3,TRBV7-9,-,-,CASSLLPGATDTQYF,TGTGCCAGCAGTCTCCTCCCCGGGGCGACAGATACGCAGTATTTT
17,TRBJ1-2,TRBV5-1,-,-,CASSLEFMGHTNYGYTF,TGCGCCAGCAGCTTGGAATTTATGGGCCACACTAACTATGGCTACACCTTC
17,TRBJ1-2,TRBV20-1,few,TRBD1,CSATPTGTGESGYGYTF,TGCAGTGCTACCCCGACAGGGACAGGGGAGTCGGGCTATGGCTACACCTTC
13,TRBJ2-5,TRBV12-3/TRBV12-4,many,-,CASSPPGRETQYF,TGTGCCAGCAGCCCACCCGGGCGAGAGACCCAGTACTTC
12,TRBJ1-1,TRBV2,-,-,CASSETGTEAFF,TGTGCCAGCAGTGAAACCGGCACTGAAGCTTTCTTT
20,TRBJ1-2,TRBV9,few,-,CASSVNPIPGALTRIYGYTF,TGTGCCAGCAGCGTAAACCCCATCCCGGGGGCCCTGACTAGAATCTATGGCTACACCTTC
16,TRBJ2-5,TRBV29-1,few,TRBD1,CSVNGGQGAFGETQYF,TGCAGCGTCAATGGGGGACAGGGGGCCTTTGGAGAGACCCAGTACTTC
13,TRBJ2-5,TRBV13,few,-,CASSLTSSETQYF,TGTGCCAGCAGCTTGACTAGTTCGGAGACCCAGTACTTC
12,TRBJ2-5,TRBV28,few,-,CASSSTDMTQYF,TGTGCCAGCAGTTCTACCGATATGACCCAGTACTTC
12,TRBJ2-1,TRBV5-4,few,-,CASSWDNNEQFF,TGTGCCAGCAGCTGGGACAACAATGAGCAGTTCTTC
15,TRBJ2-2,TRBV3-1,-,-,CASSHDGLVTGELFF,TGTGCCAGCAGCCACGACGGGCTGGTCACCGGGGAGCTGTTTTTT
14,TRBJ2-5,TRBV30,few,-,CAWSVDTWGETQYF,TGTGCCTGGAGTGTAGACACCTGGGGGGAGACCCAGTACTTC
15,TRBJ2-5,TRBV7-2,few,TRBD2,CASSLIASGKKTQYF,TGTGCCAGCAGCTTAATAGCTAGCGGGAAGAAGACCCAGTACTTC
16,TRBJ1-5,TRBV20-1,few,-,CSARDPSGVHNQPQHF,TGCAGTGCTAGAGACCCATCAGGGGTCCACAATCAGCCCCAGCATTTT
15,TRBJ1-4,TRBV27,-,-,CASSFGGPLNEKLFF,TGTGCCAGCAGTTTCGGGGGCCCTCTTAATGAAAAACTGTTTTTT
15,TRBJ2-5,TRBV5-1,-,-,CASSLPGPHKETQYF,TGCGCCAGCAGCCTGCCAGGACCACATAAAGAGACCCAGTACTTC
14,TRBJ1-1,TRBV7-9,-,-,CASSLEGLSVEAFF,TGTGCCAGCAGCTTAGAGGGTTTGAGTGTTGAAGCTTTCTTT
16,TRBJ2-7,TRBV18,-,-,CASSPVPGATSYEQYF,TGTGCCAGCTCACCAGTTCCGGGAGCCACCTCCTACGAGCAGTACTTC
15,TRBJ2-7,TRBV7-6,-,-,CASSTLPGHPYEQYF,TGTGCCAGCAGCACACTTCCGGGACACCCCTACGAGCAGTACTTC
15,TRBJ1-1,TRBV5-4,-,TRBD1,CASSQRTGGNTEAFF,TGTGCCAGCAGCCAGAGGACAGGAGGGAACACTGAAGCTTTCTTT
12,TRBJ2-2,TRBV7-3,few,-,CASSSSHGELFF,TGTGCCAGCAGCTCTAGCCACGGGGAGCTGTTTTTT
20,TRBJ2-1,TRBV7-8,-,TRBD1,CASSFQDRGRGRYPYNEQFF,TGTGCCAGCAGCTTCCAGGACAGGGGGCGCGGCCGCTATCCCTACAATGAGCAGTTCTTC